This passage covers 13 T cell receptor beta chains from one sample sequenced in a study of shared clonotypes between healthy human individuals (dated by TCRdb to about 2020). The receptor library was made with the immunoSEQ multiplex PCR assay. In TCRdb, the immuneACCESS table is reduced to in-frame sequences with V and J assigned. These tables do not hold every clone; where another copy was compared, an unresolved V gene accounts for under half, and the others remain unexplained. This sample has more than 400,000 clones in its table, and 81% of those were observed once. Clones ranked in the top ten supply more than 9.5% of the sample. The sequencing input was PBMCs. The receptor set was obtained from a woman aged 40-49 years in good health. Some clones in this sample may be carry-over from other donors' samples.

This chain's CDR3 is CASSLARANTEAFF. The CDR3 DNA is TGTGCCAGCAGCTTGGCTAGGGCGAACACTGAAGCTTTCTTT. The genes are TRBV5-4 and TRBJ1-1, with D unclear. CDR1 SGHNT and CDR2 YYREEE come from the germline V gene (reference sequence). The length of the CDR3 is 14 residues. V lost 0 bases and J lost 1, with 7 bases in between.

CDR3 nucleotides: TGTGCCAGCAGTGTTAGGCGGCAGTACCAAGAGACCCAGTACTTC. Its translation is CASSVRRQYQETQYF. This rearrangement joins TRBV6-1 to TRBJ2-5, with no clear D. Trimming pared 4 bases from V and 0 bases from J, leaving 12 bases between. Looked up from germline, CDR1 is MNHNS and CDR2 is SASEGT. This CDR3 region has 15 residues.

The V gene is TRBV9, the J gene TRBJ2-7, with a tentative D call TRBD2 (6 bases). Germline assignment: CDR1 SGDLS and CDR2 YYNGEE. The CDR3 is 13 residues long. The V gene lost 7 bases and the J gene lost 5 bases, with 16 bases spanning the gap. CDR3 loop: CASSRDWVHEQYF. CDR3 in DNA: TGTGCCAGCTCCCGGGACTGGGTACACGAGCAGTACTTC.

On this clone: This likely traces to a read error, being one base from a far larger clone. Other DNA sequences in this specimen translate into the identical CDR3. DNA of the CDR3: TGTGCTAGCAGTTACTTCTCAGGGCACCAGAATGGCTACACCTTC. Its translation: CASSYFSGHQNGYTF. V gene TRBV6-6 combines with J gene TRBJ1-2, with a weak D call TRBD1 (5 bases). The CDR3 length is 15 residues. Per germline, CDR1 MNHNY and CDR2 SVGAGI (reference sequence).

CDR3 sequence: CASSSFYEQYF. CDR3 nucleotides: TGTGCCAGCAGCTCGTTCTACGAGCAGTACTTC. This chain uses TRBV7-2 with TRBJ2-7; no clear D gene. CDR1 and CDR2 (germline): SGHTA, FQGNSA. CDR3 length: 11 amino acids. Trimming shortened V by 4 bases and J by 3 bases, and 4 bases separated the two germline ends.

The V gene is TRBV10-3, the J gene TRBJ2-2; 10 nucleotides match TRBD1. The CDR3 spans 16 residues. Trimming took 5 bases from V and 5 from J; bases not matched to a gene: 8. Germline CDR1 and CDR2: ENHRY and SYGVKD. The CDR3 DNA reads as TGTGCCATCAGTATGACAGGGGGCCCCATGACCGGGGAGCTGTTTTTT. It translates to CAISMTGGPMTGELFF.

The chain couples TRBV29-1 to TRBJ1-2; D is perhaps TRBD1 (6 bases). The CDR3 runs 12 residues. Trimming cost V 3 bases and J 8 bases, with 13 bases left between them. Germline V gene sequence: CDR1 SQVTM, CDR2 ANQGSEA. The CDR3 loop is CSVETGGAGYTF. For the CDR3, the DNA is TGCAGCGTTGAGACGGGGGGGGCCGGCTACACCTTC.

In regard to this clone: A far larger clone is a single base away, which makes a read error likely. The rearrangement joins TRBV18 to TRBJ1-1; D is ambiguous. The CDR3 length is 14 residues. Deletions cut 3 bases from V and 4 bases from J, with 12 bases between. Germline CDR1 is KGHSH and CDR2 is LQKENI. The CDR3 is CASSPVEWVTEAFF. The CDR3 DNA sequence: TGTGCCAGCTCACCGGTAGAATGGGTCACTGAAGCTTTCTTT.

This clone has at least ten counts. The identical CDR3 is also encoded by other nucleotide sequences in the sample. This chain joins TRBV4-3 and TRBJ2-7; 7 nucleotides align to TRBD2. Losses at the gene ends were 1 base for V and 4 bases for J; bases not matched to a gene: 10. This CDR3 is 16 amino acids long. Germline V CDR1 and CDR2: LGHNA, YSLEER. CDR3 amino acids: CASSQALLADQYEQYF. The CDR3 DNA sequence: TGCGCCAGCAGCCAAGCCCTCCTAGCGGACCAATACGAGCAGTACTTC.

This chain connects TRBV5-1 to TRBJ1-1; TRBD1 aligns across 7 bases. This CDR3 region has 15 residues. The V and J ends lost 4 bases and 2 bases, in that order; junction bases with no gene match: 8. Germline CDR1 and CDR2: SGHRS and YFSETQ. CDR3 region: CASSPTGTDNTEAFF. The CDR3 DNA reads TGCGCCAGCAGCCCGACCGGGACAGACAACACTGAAGCTTTCTTT.

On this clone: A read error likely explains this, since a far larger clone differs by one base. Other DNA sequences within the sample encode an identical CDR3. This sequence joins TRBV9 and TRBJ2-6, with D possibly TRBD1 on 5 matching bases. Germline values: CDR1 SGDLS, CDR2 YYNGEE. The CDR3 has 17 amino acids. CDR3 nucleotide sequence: TGTGCCAGCAGCCCGGTCGGTCCGAGCTCTGGGGCCAACGTCCTGACATTC. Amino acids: CASSPVGPSSGANVLTF. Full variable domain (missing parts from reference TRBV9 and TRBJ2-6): DSGVTQTPKHLITATGQRVTLRCSPRSGDLSVYWYQQSLDQGLQFLIQYYNGEERAKGNILERFSAQQFPDLHSELNLSSLELGDSALYFCASSPVGPSSGANVLTFGAGSRLTVL.

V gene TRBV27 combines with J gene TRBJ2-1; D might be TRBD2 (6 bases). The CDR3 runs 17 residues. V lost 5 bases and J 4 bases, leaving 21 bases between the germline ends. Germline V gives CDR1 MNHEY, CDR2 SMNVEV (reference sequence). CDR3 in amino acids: CASSPSLSGTKYNEQFF. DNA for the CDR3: TGTGCCAGCAGTCCCTCCCTTAGCGGAACTAAGTACAATGAGCAGTTCTTC.

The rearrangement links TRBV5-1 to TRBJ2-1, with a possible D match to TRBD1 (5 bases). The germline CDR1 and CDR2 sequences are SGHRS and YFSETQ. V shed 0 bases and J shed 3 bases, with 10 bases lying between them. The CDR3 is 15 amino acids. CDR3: CASSLGNTGYNEQFF. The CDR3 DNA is TGCGCCAGCAGCTTGGGCAACACAGGCTACAATGAGCAGTTCTTC.